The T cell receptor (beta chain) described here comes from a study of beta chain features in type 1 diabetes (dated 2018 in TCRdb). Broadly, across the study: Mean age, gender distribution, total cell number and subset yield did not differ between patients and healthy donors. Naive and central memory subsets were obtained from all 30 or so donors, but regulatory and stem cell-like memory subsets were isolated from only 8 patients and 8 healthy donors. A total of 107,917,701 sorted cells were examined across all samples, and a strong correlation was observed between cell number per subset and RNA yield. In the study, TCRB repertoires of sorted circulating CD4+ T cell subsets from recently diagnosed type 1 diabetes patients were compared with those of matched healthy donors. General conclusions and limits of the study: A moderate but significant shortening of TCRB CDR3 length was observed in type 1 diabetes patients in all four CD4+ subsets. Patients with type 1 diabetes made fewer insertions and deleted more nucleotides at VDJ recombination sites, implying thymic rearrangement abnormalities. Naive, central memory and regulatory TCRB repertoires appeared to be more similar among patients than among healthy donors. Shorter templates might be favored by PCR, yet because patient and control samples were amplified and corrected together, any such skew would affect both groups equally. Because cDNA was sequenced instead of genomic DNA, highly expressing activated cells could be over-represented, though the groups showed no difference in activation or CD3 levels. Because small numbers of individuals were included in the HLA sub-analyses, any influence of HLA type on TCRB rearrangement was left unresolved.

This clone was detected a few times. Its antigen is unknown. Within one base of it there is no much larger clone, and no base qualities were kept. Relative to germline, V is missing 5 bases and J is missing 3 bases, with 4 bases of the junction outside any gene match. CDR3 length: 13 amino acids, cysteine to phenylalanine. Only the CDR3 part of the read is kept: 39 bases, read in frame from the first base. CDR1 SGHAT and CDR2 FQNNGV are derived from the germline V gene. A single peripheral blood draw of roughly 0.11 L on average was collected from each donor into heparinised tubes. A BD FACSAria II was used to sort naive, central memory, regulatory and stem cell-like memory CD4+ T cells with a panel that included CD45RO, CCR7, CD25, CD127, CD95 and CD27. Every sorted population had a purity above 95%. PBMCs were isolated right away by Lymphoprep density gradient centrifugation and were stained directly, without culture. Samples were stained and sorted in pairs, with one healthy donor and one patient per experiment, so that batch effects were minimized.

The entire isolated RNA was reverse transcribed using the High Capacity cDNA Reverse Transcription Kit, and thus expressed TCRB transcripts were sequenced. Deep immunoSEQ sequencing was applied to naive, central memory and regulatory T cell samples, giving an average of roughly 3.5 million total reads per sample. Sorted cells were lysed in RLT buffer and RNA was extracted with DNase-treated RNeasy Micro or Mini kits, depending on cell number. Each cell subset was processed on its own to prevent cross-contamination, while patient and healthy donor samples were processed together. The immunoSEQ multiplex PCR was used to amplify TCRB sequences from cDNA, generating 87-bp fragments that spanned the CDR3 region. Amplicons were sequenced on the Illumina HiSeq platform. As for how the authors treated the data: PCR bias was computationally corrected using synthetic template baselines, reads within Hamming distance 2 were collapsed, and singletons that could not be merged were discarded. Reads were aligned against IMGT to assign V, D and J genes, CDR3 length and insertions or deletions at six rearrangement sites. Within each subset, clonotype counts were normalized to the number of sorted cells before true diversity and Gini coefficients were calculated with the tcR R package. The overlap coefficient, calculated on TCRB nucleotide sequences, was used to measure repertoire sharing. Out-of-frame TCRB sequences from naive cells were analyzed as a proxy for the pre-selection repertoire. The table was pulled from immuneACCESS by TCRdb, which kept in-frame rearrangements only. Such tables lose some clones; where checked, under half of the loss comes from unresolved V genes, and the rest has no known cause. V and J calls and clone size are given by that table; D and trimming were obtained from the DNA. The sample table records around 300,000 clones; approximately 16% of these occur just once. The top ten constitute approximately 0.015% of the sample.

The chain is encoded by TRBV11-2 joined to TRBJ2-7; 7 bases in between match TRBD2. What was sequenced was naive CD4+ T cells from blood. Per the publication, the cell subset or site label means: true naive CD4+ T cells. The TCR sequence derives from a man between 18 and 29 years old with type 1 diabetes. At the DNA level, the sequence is TGTGCCAGCAGCCGGGACTATTACTACGAGCAGTACTTC. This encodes CASSRDYYYEQYF.